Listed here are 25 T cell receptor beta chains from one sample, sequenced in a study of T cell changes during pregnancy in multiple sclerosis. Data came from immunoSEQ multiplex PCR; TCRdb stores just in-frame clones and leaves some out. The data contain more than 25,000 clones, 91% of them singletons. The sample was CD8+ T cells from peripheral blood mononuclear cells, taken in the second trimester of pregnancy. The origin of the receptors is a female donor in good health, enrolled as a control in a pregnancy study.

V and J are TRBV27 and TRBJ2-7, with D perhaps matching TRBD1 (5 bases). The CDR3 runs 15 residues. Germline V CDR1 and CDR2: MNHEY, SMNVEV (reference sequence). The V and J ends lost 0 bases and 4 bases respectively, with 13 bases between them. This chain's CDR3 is CASSLSLDRQYEQYF. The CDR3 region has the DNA TGTGCCAGCAGTTTATCCCTAGACCGACAGTACGAGCAGTACTTC.

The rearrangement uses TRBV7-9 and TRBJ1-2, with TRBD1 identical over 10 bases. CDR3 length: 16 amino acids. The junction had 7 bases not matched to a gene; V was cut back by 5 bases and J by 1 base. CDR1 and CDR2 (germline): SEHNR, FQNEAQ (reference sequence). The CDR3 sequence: CASSTRDRGFNYGYTF. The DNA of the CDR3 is TGTGCCAGCAGCACCCGGGACAGGGGCTTTAACTATGGCTACACCTTC.

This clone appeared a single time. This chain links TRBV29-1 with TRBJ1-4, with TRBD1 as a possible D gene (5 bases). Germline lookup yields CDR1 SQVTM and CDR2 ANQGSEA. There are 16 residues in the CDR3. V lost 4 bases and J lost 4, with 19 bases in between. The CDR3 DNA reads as TGCAGCGTTGTTCTGCTTACGGAGGGGTTTAATGAAAAACTGTTTTTT. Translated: CSVVLLTEGFNEKLFF.

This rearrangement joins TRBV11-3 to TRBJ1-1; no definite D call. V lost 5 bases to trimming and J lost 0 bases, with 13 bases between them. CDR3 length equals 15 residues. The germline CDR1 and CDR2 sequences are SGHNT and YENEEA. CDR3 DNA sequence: TGTGCCAGCAGCCCCGGACTGAACATGAACACTGAAGCTTTCTTT. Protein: CASSPGLNMNTEAFF.

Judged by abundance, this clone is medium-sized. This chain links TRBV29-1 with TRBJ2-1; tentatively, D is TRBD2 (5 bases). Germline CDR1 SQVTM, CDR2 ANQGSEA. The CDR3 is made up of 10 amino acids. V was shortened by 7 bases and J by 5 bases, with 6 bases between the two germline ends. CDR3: CSAGDNEQFF. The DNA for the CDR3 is TGCAGCGCCGGGGACAATGAGCAGTTCTTC.

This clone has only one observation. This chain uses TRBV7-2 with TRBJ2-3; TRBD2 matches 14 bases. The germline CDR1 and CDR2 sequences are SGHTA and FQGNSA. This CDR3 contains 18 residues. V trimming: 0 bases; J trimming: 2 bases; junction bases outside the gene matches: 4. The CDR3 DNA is TGTGCCAGCAGCTTAGCGTGGACTAGCGGGGGGCCCACAGATACGCAGTATTTT. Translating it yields CASSLAWTSGGPTDTQYF.

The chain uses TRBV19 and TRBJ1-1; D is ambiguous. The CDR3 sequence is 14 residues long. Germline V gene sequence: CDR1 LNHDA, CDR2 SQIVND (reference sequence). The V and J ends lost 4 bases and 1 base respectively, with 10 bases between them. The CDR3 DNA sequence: TGTGCCAGTAGTAATTTGGCACGGAACACTGAAGCTTTCTTT. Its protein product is CASSNLARNTEAFF.

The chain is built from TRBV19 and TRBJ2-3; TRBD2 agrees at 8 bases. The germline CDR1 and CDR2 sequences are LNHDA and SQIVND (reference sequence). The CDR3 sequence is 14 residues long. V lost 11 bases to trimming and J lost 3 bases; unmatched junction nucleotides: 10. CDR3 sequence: CACQAGGETDTQYF. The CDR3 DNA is TGTGCCTGTCAGGCGGGGGGCGAAACAGATACGCAGTATTTT. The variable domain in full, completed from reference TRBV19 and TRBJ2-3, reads DGGITQSPKYLFRKEGQNVTLSCEQNLNHDAMYWYRQDPGQGLRLIYYSQIVNDFQKGDIAEGYSVSREKKESFPLTVTSAQKNPTAFYLCACQAGGETDTQYFGPGTRLTVL.

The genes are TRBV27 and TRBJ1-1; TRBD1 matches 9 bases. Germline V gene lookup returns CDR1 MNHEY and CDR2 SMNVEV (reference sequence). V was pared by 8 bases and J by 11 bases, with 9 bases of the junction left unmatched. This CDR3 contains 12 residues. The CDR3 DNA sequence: TGTGCCAGCGGGGGTACAGGGGGCGACGCTTTCTTT. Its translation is CASGGTGGDAFF.

The CDR3 here is CASSGLVNEQFF. The CDR3 DNA sequence: TGTGCCAGCAGCGGACTAGTCAATGAGCAGTTCTTC. V gene TRBV25-1 combines with J gene TRBJ2-1, with 7 bases identical to TRBD2. Germline trimming cut 6 bases from V and 6 bases from J; bases unmatched to any gene: 2. Germline CDR1 MGHDK, CDR2 SYGVNS. The CDR3 extends over 12 amino acids.

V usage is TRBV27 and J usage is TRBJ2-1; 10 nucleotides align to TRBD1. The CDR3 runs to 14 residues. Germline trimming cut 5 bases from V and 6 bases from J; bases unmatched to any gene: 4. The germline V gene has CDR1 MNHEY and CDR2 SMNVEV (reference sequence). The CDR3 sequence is CASSRDRGGNEQFF. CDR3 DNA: TGTGCCAGCAGTCGGGACAGGGGAGGCAATGAGCAGTTCTTC.

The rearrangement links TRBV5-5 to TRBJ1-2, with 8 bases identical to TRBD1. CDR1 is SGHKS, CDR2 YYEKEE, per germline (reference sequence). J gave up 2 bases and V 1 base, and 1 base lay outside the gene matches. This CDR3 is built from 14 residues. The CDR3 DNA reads TGTGCCAGCAGCTTGACAGGGGGGAACTATGGCTACACCTTC. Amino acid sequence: CASSLTGGNYGYTF.

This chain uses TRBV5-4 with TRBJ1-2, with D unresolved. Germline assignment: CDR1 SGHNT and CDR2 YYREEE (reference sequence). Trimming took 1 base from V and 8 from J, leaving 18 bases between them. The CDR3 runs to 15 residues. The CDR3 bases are TGTGCCAGCAGCTTGCCCATACCGGGAACGGGAGGCTACACCTTC. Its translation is CASSLPIPGTGGYTF.

As DNA, the CDR3 is TGCGCCAGCAGCCTTAGACAGGGGGCCCGAGGTCAGCCCCAGCATTTT. The encoded protein is CASSLRQGARGQPQHF. The V gene is TRBV4-1, the J gene TRBJ1-5, with 10 bases aligning to TRBD1. Germline values: CDR1 MGHRA, CDR2 YSYEKL. V was clipped by 4 bases and J by 6 bases; unmatched bases: 9. The CDR3 contains 16 residues.

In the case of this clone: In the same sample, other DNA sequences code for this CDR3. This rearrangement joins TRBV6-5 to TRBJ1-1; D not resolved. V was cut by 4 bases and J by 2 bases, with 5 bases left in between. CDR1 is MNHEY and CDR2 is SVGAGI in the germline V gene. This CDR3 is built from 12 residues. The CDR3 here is CASSSGNTEAFF. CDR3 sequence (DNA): TGTGCCAGCAGTTCGGGAAACACTGAAGCTTTCTTT.

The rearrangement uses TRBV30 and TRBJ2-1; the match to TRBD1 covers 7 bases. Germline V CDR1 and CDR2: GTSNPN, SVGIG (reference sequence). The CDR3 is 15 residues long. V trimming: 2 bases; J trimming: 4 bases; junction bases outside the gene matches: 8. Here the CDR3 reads CAWSNPGQLYNEQFF. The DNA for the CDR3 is TGTGCCTGGAGTAATCCGGGACAGCTATACAATGAGCAGTTCTTC.

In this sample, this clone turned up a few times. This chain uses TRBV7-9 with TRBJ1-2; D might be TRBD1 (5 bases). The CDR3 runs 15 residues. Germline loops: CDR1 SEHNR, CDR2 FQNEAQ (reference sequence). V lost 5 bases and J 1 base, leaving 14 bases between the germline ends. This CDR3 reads CASSDTGYINYGYTF. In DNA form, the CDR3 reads TGTGCCAGCAGCGATACAGGCTATATTAACTATGGCTACACCTTC.

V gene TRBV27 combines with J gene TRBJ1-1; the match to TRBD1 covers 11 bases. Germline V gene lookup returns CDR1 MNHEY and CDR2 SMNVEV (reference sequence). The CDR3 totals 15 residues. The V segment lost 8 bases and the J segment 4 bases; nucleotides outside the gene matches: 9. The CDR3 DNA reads TGTGCCAGCTCCCGCGGGACAGGGGGGGTCACTGAAGCTTTCTTT. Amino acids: CASSRGTGGVTEAFF.

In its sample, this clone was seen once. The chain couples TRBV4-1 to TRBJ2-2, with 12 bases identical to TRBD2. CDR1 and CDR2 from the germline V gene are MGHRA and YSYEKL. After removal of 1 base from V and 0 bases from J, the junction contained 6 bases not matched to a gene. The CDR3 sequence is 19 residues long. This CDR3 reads CASSQVYSSGGANTGELFF. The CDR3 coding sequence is TGCGCCAGCAGCCAAGTCTATTCTAGCGGGGGGGCGAACACCGGGGAGCTGTTTTTT.

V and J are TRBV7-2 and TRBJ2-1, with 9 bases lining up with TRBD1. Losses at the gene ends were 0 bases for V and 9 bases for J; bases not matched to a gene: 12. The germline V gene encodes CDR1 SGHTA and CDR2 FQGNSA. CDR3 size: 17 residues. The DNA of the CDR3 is TGTGCCAGCAGCTTAGCGTGGGCGACAGGGGGTTCTGGTGAGCAGTTCTTC. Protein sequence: CASSLAWATGGSGEQFF.

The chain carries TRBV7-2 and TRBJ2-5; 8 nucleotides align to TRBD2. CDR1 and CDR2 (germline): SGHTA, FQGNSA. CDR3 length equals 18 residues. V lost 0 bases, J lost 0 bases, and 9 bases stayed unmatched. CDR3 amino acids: CASSLAGLDLLYQETQYF. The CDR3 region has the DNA TGTGCCAGCAGCTTAGCGGGACTAGACCTCTTGTACCAAGAGACCCAGTACTTC.

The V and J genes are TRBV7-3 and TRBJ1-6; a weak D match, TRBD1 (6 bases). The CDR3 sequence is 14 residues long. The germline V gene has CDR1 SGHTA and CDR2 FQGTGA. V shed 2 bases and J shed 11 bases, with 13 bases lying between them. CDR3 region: CASSLGGSSTPLHF. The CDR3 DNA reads TGTGCCAGCAGCTTAGGGGGCAGTTCGACACCCCTCCACTTT.

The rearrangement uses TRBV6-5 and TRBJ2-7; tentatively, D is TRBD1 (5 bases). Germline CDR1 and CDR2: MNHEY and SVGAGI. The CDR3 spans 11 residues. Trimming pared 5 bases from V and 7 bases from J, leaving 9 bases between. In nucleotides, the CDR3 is TGTGCCAGCAGTATCCAGGGAGAGCAGTACTTC. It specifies CASSIQGEQYF.

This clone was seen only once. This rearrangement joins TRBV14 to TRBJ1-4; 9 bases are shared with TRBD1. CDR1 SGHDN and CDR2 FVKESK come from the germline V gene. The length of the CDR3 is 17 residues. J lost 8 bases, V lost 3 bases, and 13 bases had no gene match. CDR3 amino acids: CASSHGTPGQGSEKLFF. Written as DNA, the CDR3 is TGTGCCAGCAGCCACGGAACGCCGGGACAGGGCAGCGAAAAACTGTTTTTT.

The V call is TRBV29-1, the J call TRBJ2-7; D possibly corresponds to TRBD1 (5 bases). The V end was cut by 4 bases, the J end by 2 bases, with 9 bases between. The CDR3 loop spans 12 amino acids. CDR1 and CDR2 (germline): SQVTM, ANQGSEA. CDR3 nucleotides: TGCAGCGTTGTAGGGGTCCCCTACGAGCAGTACTTC. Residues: CSVVGVPYEQYF.